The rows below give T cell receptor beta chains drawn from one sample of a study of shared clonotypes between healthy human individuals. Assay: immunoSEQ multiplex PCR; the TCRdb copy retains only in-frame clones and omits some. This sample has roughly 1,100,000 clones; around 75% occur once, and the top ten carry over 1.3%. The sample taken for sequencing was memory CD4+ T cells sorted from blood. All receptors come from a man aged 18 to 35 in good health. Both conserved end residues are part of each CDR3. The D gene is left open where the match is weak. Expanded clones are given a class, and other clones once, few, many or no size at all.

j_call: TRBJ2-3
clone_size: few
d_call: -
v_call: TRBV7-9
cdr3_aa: CASTSGTAPSTDTQYF
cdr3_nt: TGTGCCAGCACATCTGGTACGGCACCGAGCACAGATACGCAGTATTTT

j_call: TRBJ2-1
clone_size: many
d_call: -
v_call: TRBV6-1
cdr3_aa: CASTLRSQGNEQFF
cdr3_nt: TGTGCCAGCACCCTAAGGTCCCAGGGGAATGAGCAGTTCTTC

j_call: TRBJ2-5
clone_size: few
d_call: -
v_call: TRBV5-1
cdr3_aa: CASSLEGGQYF
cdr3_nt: TGCGCCAGCAGCTTGGAGGGAGGTCAGTACTTC

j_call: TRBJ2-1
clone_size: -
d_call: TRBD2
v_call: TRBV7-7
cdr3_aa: CASSPGLAEGDEQFF
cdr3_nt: TGTGCTAGCAGCCCCGGACTAGCGGAAGGGGATGAGCAGTTCTTC

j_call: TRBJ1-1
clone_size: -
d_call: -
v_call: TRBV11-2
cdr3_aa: CASRTETSTEAFF
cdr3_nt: TGTGCCAGTCGGACGGAAACTAGCACTGAAGCTTTCTTT

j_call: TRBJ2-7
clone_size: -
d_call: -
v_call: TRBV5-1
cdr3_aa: CASSRGPSSYEQYF
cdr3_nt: TGCGCCAGCAGCCGTGGGCCCAGCTCCTACGAGCAGTACTTC

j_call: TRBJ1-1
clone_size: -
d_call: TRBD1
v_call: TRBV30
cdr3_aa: CAWKTGMMNTEAFF
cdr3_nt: TGTGCCTGGAAGACAGGGATGATGAACACTGAAGCTTTCTTT

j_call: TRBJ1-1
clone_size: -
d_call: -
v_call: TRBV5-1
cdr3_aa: CASSPDSPGDTEAFF
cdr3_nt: TGCGCCAGCAGCCCGGACAGCCCAGGGGACACTGAAGCTTTCTTT

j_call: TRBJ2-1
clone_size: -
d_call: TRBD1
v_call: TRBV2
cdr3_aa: CASRARGQGQLNEQFF
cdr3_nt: TGTGCCAGCAGGGCCCGGGGACAGGGTCAGCTCAATGAGCAGTTCTTC

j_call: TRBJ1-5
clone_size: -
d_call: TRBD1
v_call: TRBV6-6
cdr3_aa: CASRSGQGANQPQHF
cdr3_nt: TGTGCCAGCAGATCGGGACAGGGCGCCAATCAGCCCCAGCATTTT

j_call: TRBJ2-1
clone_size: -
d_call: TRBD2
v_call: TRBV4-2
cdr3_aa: CASSQEWRGAYNEQFF
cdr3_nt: TGTGCCAGCAGCCAAGAGTGGCGGGGGGCTTACAATGAGCAGTTCTTC

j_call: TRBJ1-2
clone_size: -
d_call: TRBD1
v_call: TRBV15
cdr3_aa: CATSRDFDRGAGGYTF
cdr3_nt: TGTGCCACCAGCAGAGATTTCGACAGGGGAGCGGGTGGCTACACCTTC

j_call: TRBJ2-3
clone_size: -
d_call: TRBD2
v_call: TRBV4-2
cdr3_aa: CASSQVPAGSTDTQYF
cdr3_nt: TGTGCCAGCAGCCAAGTACCAGCGGGGAGCACAGATACGCAGTATTTT

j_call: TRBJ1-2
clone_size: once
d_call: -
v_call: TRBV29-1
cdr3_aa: CSVDDVRTGYTF
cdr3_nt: TGCAGCGTTGATGACGTGAGGACGGGCTACACCTTC

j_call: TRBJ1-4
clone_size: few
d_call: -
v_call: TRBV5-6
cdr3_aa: CASSSGGRYEKLFF
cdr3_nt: TGTGCCAGCAGCTCTGGCGGCAGATATGAAAAACTGTTTTTT

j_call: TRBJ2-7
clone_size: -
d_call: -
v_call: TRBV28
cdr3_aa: CASSPWDTLTDTLINEQYF
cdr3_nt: TGTGCCAGCAGTCCATGGGACACTTTGACTGACACCCTCATCAACGAGCAGTACTTC

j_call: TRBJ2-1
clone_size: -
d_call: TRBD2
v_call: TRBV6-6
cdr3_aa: CASRAAGTSGRNEQFF
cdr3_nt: TGTGCCAGCAGAGCAGCCGGGACTAGCGGGAGGAATGAGCAGTTCTTC

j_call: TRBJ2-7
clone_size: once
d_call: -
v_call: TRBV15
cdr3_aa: CATSSLGRTEQYF
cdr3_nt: TGTGCCACCAGCAGTCTCGGACGGACTGAGCAGTACTTC

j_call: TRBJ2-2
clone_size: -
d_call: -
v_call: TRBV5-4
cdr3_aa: CASSLPATNTGELFF
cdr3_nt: TGTGCCAGCAGCTTACCAGCGACGAACACCGGGGAGCTGTTTTTT

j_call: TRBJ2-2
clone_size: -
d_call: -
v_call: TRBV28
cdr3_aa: CASTSLGVTGELFF
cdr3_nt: TGTGCCAGCACCTCCCTAGGGGTAACCGGGGAGCTGTTTTTT

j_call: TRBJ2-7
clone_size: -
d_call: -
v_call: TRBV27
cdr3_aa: CASSPRSVPYEQYF
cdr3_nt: TGTGCCAGCAGTCCCCGGAGCGTTCCCTACGAGCAGTACTTC

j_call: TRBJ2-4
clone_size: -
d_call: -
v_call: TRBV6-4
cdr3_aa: CASSPPEEKNIQYF
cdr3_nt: TGTGCCAGCAGTCCTCCAGAGGAAAAAAACATTCAGTACTTC

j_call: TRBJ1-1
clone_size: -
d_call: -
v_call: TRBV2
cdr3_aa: CASSSVGGHTEAFF
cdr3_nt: TGTGCCAGCAGCTCGGTCGGGGGGCACACTGAAGCTTTCTTT

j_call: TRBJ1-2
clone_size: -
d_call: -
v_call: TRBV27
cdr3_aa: CASSLWSQGPRAGYTF
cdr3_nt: TGTGCCAGCAGTTTATGGAGCCAGGGCCCTAGGGCTGGCTACACCTTC

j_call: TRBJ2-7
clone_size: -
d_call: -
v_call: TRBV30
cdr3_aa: CAWSSGGAYEQYF
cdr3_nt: TGTGCCTGGAGTTCCGGGGGAGCCTACGAGCAGTACTTC

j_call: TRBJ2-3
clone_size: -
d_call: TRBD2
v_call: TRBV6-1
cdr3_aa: CASSGTSGRARGTDTQYF
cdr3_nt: TGTGCCAGCAGTGGGACTAGCGGGAGGGCCAGGGGCACAGATACGCAGTATTTT

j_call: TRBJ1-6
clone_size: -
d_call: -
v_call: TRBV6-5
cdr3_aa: CASSSGTAGGSPLHF
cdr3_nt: TGTGCCAGCAGTTCCGGGACTGCCGGTGGATCACCCCTCCACTTT

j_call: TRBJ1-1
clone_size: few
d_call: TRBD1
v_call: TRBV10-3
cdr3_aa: CAISEAGGTEAFF
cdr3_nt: TGTGCCATCAGTGAGGCAGGGGGCACTGAAGCTTTCTTT

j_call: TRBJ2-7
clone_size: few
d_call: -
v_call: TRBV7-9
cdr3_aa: CASRDKTEQYF
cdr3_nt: TGTGCCAGCAGGGACAAAACCGAGCAGTACTTC

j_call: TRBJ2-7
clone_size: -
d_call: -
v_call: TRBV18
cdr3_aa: CASSPQPYEQYF
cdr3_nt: TGTGCCAGCTCACCCCAACCCTACGAGCAGTACTTC

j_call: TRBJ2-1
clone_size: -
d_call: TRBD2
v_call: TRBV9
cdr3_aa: CASSGSGRAGNEQFF
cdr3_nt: TGTGCCAGCAGCGGGAGCGGGAGGGCCGGGAATGAGCAGTTCTTC

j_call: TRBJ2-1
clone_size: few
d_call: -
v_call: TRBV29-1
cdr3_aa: CSDLTNVRDNEQFF
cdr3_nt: TGCAGCGATCTGACTAACGTTAGGGACAATGAGCAGTTCTTC

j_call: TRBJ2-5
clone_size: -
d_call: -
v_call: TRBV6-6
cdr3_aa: CASCLNRGGETQYF
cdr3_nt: TGTGCCAGTTGCCTGAACAGGGGAGGGGAGACCCAGTACTTC

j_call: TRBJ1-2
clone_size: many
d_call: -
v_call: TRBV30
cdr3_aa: CAWSENYGYTF
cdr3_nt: TGTGCCTGGAGTGAAAACTATGGCTACACCTTC

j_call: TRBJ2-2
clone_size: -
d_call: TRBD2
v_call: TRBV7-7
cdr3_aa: CASWGVLAGGVGGELFF
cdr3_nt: TGTGCTAGCTGGGGGGTACTAGCGGGAGGAGTCGGCGGGGAGCTGTTTTTT

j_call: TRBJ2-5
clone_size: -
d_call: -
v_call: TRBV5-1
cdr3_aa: CASTELPGKETQYF
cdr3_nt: TGCGCCAGCACCGAACTACCTGGAAAAGAGACCCAGTACTTC

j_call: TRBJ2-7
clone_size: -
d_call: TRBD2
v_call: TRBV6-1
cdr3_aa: CASSEGTSGYEQYF
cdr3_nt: TGTGCCAGCAGTGAAGGGACTAGCGGCTACGAGCAGTACTTC

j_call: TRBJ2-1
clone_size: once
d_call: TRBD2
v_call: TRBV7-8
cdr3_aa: CASRQISGGANEQFF
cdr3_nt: TGTGCCAGCAGGCAGATCTCGGGAGGCGCCAATGAGCAGTTCTTC

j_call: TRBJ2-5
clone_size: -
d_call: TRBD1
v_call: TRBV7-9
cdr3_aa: CASSFNRGRETQYF
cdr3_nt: TGTGCCAGCAGCTTTAACAGGGGCCGAGAGACCCAGTACTTC

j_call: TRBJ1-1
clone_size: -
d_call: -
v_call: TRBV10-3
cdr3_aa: CAIRLGGQAFF
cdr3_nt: TGTGCCATCCGACTGGGGGGGCAAGCTTTCTTT

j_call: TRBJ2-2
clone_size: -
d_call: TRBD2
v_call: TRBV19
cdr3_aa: CASSMSGGAGTGELFF
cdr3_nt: TGTGCCAGTAGTATGAGCGGGGGCGCGGGGACCGGGGAGCTGTTTTTT

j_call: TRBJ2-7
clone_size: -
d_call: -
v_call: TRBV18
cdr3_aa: CASSPPRNPYEQYF
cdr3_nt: TGTGCCAGCTCACCACCGCGGAACCCCTACGAGCAGTACTTC

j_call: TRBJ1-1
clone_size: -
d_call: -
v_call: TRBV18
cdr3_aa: CASSPPNPLGEAFF
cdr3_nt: TGTGCCAGCTCACCACCTAACCCGTTGGGTGAAGCTTTCTTT

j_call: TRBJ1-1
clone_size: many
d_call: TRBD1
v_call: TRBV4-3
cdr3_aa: CASSQGQENVAFF
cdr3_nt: TGCGCCAGCAGCCAGGGACAGGAGAACGTTGCTTTCTTT

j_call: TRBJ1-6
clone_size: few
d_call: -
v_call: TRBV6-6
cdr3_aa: CASQVVDNSPLHF
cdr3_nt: TGTGCCAGCCAAGTGGTGGATAATTCACCCCTCCACTTT

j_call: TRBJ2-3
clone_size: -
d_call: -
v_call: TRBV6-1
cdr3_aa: CASSAPRGTDTQYF
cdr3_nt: TGTGCCAGCAGTGCGCCCCGGGGGACAGATACGCAGTATTTT

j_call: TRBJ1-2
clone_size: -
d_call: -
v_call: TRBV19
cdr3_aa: CASSFRDRGYTF
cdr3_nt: TGTGCCAGTAGTTTCAGGGATCGGGGCTACACCTTC

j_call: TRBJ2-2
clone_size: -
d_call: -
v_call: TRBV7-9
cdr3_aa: CASSLAGQNGELFF
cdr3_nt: TGTGCCAGCAGCTTAGCGGGCCAGAACGGGGAGCTGTTTTTT

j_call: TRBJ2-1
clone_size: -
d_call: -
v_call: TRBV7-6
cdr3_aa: CASSLLASSSYNEQFF
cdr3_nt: TGTGCCAGCAGTCTTCTAGCGTCAAGCTCCTACAATGAGCAGTTCTTC

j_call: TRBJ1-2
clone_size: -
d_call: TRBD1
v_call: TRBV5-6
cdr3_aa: CASSLVTGDYGYTF
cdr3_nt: TGTGCCAGCAGCTTGGTAACAGGGGACTATGGCTACACCTTC

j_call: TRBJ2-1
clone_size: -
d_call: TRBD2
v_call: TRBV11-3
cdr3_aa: CASSLRGGDGNEQFF
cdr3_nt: TGTGCCAGCAGCTTACGGGGAGGGGATGGGAATGAGCAGTTCTTC

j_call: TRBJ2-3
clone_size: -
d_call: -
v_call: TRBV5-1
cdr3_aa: CASRAAADTQYF
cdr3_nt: TGCGCCAGCAGGGCAGCCGCAGATACGCAGTATTTT

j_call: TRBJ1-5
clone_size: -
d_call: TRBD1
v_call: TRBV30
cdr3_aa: CAWRTGGDSNQPQHF
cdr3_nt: TGTGCCTGGAGGACAGGGGGCGATAGCAATCAGCCCCAGCATTTT